Below, 17 T cell receptor beta chains from the same sample are listed, as sequenced in a study of blood T cell repertoires in COVID-19. The data were produced by immunoSEQ multiplex PCR, yet TCRdb's version contains in-frame clones alone and is incomplete. The data contain a few hundred thousand clones, 82% of them singletons. Sequenced sample: PBMCs or T cells enriched from blood (not recorded which). The source of these receptors is a woman between 55 and 75 years old who had recovered from COVID-19.

This chain connects TRBV5-1 to TRBJ2-3; TRBD1 matches 10 bases. This CDR3 contains 15 residues. Looked up from germline, CDR1 is SGHRS and CDR2 is YFSETQ. The V segment lost 5 bases and the J segment 3 bases; nucleotides outside the gene matches: 6. CDR3 amino acids: CASSTGTGETDTQYF. The DNA of the CDR3 is TGCGCCAGCAGTACCGGGACAGGGGAGACAGATACGCAGTATTTT. The whole variable domain, remainder taken from reference TRBV5-1 and TRBJ2-3, is KAGVTQTPRYLIKTRGQQVTLSCSPISGHRSVSWYQQTPGQGLQFLFEYFSETQRNKGNFPGRFSGRQFSNSRSEMNVSTLELGDSALYLCASSTGTGETDTQYFGPGTRLTVL.

J is TRBJ1-1 and V is TRBV4-3, with D maybe TRBD1 (5 bases). The CDR3 has 14 amino acids. Trimming took off 4 bases at V and 1 base at J, with 10 bases between the two ends. Germline CDR1 reads LGHNA; CDR2 reads YSLEER. CDR3 nucleotide sequence: TGCGCCAGCAGCCTACAGGCAGGGAACACTGAAGCTTTCTTT. Encoded protein: CASSLQAGNTEAFF.

This chain uses TRBV2 with TRBJ1-1; D may be TRBD1 (5 bases). The V gene's germline CDR1 is SNHLY and CDR2 FYNNEI. The CDR3 sequence is 10 residues long. The V and J ends lost 7 bases and 10 bases respectively, with 10 bases between them. This CDR3 is CASKSGGAFF. The CDR3 coding sequence is TGTGCCAGCAAGTCCGGGGGAGCTTTCTTT.

The chain carries TRBV19 and TRBJ2-1, with D uncertain. Per germline, CDR1 LNHDA and CDR2 SQIVND (reference sequence). The V end was cut by 1 base, the J end by 5 bases, with 9 bases between. The CDR3 has 14 residues. CDR3 coding DNA: TGTGCCAGTAGTATAGGTCTCCGGGACAATGAGCAGTTCTTC. It encodes CASSIGLRDNEQFF.

V usage is TRBV6-5 and J usage is TRBJ1-5; D is undetermined. The CDR3 extends over 12 amino acids. Per the germline V gene, CDR1 is MNHEY and CDR2 is SVGAGI. The germline V and J ends were trimmed by 7 bases and 3 bases, with 7 bases remaining between them. The CDR3 sequence: CASTRANQPQHF. The DNA of the CDR3 is TGTGCCAGCACGAGAGCCAATCAGCCCCAGCATTTT.

The rearrangement joins TRBV27 to TRBJ2-3; TRBD1 agrees at 8 bases. The CDR3 is 17 amino acids. The germline gives CDR1 MNHEY, CDR2 SMNVEV (reference sequence). The trim removed 5 bases at V and 3 bases at J, leaving 13 bases unmatched. The CDR3 DNA reads as TGTGCCAGCAGTCCAACTATCGTCAGGGGGCGGACAGATACGCAGTATTTT. It yields the protein CASSPTIVRGRTDTQYF.

The V gene is TRBV5-1, the J gene TRBJ2-1; 7 nucleotides match TRBD1. The CDR3 has 13 amino acids. Germline V gives CDR1 SGHRS, CDR2 YFSETQ. The junction had 6 bases not matched to a gene; V was cut back by 4 bases and J by 8 bases. CDR3 in amino acids: CASSARQGDEQFF. The CDR3 DNA follows: TGCGCCAGCAGCGCCCGACAGGGCGATGAGCAGTTCTTC.

The rearrangement uses TRBV15 and TRBJ2-5; 11 nucleotides line up with TRBD1. V shed 0 bases, J shed 2 bases, and the junction held 17 bases outside the gene matches. The CDR3 is made up of 21 amino acids. The germline gives CDR1 LNHNV, CDR2 YYDKDF (reference sequence). The CDR3, as DNA: TGTGCCACCAGCAGAGATCTCTCGGGGACAGGGGGTTCTATTTTACAAGAGACCCAGTACTTC. Its protein is CATSRDLSGTGGSILQETQYF.

The rearrangement links TRBV5-1 to TRBJ2-5, with TRBD1 matching 8 bases. V dropped 3 bases and J dropped 5; count of bases not matched to a gene: 9. The CDR3 is made up of 15 amino acids. Germline assignment: CDR1 SGHRS and CDR2 YFSETQ. The CDR3 loop is CASSSDGQGWETQYF. The DNA for the CDR3 is TGCGCCAGCAGCTCTGATGGACAGGGTTGGGAGACCCAGTACTTC.

The chain recombines TRBV18 with TRBJ1-2; weak D call: TRBD1 (6 bases). Germline V lookup: CDR1 KGHSH, CDR2 LQKENI. The CDR3 has 15 residues. Trimming took 3 bases from V and 0 from J, leaving 11 bases between them. The CDR3, as DNA: TGTGCCAGCTCACCCGGCCAGGGGACTAACTATGGCTACACCTTC. Translated, it gives CASSPGQGTNYGYTF.

The chain carries TRBV7-3 and TRBJ2-3; a weak D match, TRBD2 (5 bases). Trimming stripped 0 bases from V and 9 bases from J, with 10 bases between. The CDR3 is 13 amino acids. Germline V gene sequence: CDR1 SGHTA, CDR2 FQGTGA. The CDR3 protein is CASSLTDRGTQYF. For the CDR3, the DNA is TGTGCCAGCAGCTTAACCGACCGGGGAACGCAGTATTTT. The whole variable domain, remainder taken from reference TRBV7-3 and TRBJ2-3, is GAGVSQTPSNKVTEKGKYVELRCDPISGHTALYWYRQSLGQGPEFLIYFQGTGAADDSGLPNDRFFAVRPEGSVSTLKIQRTERGDSAVYLCASSLTDRGTQYFGPGTRLTVL.

This clone was seen once. As DNA, the CDR3 is TGTGCCAGCAGTTTAAAATATAATCAGCCCCAGCATTTT. Protein product: CASSLKYNQPQHF. V usage is TRBV27 and J usage is TRBJ1-5; no clear D. The germline V gene has CDR1 MNHEY and CDR2 SMNVEV (reference sequence). CDR3 length: 13 amino acids. V lost 2 bases to trimming and J lost 4 bases, with 6 bases between them.

The chain has TRBV2 and TRBJ2-1; tentatively, D is TRBD2 (6 bases). Germline-derived CDR1 and CDR2 are SNHLY and FYNNEI. Trimming left V 5 bases short and J 12 bases short, with 11 bases between. The CDR3 consists of 11 residues. The CDR3 loop reads CASSPTRGQFF. In DNA form, the CDR3 reads TGTGCCAGCAGTCCGACTAGGGGGCAGTTCTTC.

Only a few counts were recorded for this clone. The chain recombines TRBV5-1 with TRBJ2-2, with 9 bases that match TRBD1. Trimming cost V 4 bases and J 3 bases; bases outside gene matches: 7. CDR3 length: 16 residues. CDR1 is SGHRS and CDR2 is YFSETQ in the germline V gene. This chain's CDR3 is CASSRGQGADTGELFF. In DNA, the CDR3 is TGCGCCAGCAGCCGGGGACAGGGTGCGGACACCGGGGAGCTGTTTTTT.

The rearrangement uses TRBV29-1 and TRBJ2-7, with D possibly TRBD1 on 5 matching bases. The germline CDR1 and CDR2 sequences are SQVTM and ANQGSEA. The CDR3 totals 15 residues. V was trimmed by 1 base and J by 3 bases, leaving 16 bases between them. The chain's CDR3 is CSVEGTPRNSYEQYF. The CDR3 bases are TGCAGCGTTGAAGGGACACCCCGTAACAGCTACGAGCAGTACTTC.

This clone was seen only once. As DNA, the CDR3 is TGTGCCAGCTCACCGGTGGGGGGGACTTCTGGAAACACCATATATTTT. This sequence encodes CASSPVGGTSGNTIYF. V and J are TRBV18 and TRBJ1-3; D perhaps matches TRBD1 (5 bases). With 3 bases removed from V and 1 base from J, the gap between germline ends came to 13 bases. In germline, CDR1 is KGHSH, CDR2 LQKENI. The CDR3 consists of 16 residues.

This rearrangement joins TRBV7-9 to TRBJ1-6; D remains ambiguous. The CDR3 sequence is 13 residues long. Trimming removed 7 bases from V and 14 bases from J, with 18 bases in between. In germline, CDR1 is SEHNR, CDR2 FQNEAQ (reference sequence). CDR3 in DNA: TGTGCCAGCACCACTGAGGCAGCCTCCACCCTCCACTTT. Amino acids: CASTTEAASTLHF.